The 3 T cell receptor beta chains listed next were all sequenced from one sample in a study of blood T cell repertoires in COVID-19. Method: immunoSEQ multiplex PCR; TCRdb's copy keeps in-frame clones and lacks some. The table records fewer than 500,000 clones, around 87% of them present only once. Sequencing used PBMCs or T cells enriched from blood (not recorded which). These receptors originate from a man aged 25-45 years who had recovered from COVID-19.

The chain has TRBV7-6 and TRBJ1-4, with D unresolved. The CDR3 loop spans 14 amino acids. V was shortened by 1 base and J by 5 bases, with 8 bases between the two germline ends. Germline V gives CDR1 SGHVS, CDR2 FNYEAQ. The CDR3 DNA reads as TGTGCCAGCAGCTTAGGGGAGTTAAATGAAAAACTGTTTTTT. Its protein is CASSLGELNEKLFF.

CDR3 protein: CASSSFGGLTEAFF. The DNA for the CDR3 is TGTGCCAGCAGCTCCTTTGGGGGCCTCACTGAAGCTTTCTTT. V usage is TRBV7-2 and J usage is TRBJ1-1, with a possible D match to TRBD1 (6 bases). Germline CDR1 is SGHTA and CDR2 is FQGNSA. Trimming shortened V by 4 bases and J by 4 bases, and 13 bases separated the two germline ends. The length of the CDR3 is 14 residues.

The rearrangement links TRBV3-1 (or the pseudogene TRBV3-2) to TRBJ1-3; no clear D. The CDR3 length is 15 residues. CDR1 and CDR2 from the germline V gene are LGHDT and YNNKEL (reference sequence). The V and J ends lost 2 bases and 8 bases respectively, with 16 bases between them. CDR3 region: CASSQYEGLGYTIYF. The CDR3, as DNA: TGTGCCAGCAGCCAATATGAGGGATTGGGGTACACCATATATTTT.